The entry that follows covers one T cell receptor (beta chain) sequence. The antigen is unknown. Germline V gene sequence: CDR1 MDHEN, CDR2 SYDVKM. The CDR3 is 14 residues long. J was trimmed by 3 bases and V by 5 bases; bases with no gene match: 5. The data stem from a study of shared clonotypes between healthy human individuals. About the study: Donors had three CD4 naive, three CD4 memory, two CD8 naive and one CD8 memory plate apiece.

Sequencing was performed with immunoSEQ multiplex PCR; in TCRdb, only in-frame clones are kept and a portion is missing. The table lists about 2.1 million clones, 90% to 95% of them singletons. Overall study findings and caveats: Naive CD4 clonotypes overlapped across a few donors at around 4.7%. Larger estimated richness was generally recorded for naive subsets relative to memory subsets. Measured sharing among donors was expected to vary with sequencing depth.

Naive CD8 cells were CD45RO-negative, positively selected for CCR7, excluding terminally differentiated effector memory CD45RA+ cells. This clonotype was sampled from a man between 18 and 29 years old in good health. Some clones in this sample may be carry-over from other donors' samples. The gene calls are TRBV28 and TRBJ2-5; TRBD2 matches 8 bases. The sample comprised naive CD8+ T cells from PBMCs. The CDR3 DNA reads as TGTGCCAGCAGTAAGCGGGAGAGGGAAGAGACCCAGTACTTC. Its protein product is CASSKREREETQYF.